Listed below are T cell receptor beta chains from one sample, sequenced in a study of blood T cells in healthy people across ages. Using its own MiXCR run on the 5' RACE reads, TCRdb lists one record per CDR3 protein. The table has 1.5 million to 2 million distinct CDR3 sequences, roughly 49% seen once. The sample comprised blood. The receptors stem from a woman between 35 and 50 years old in good health. Both conserved end residues are part of each CDR3. The order of the fields is J gene, D gene, clone size, V gene, CDR3 protein, CDR3 DNA. D genes are given only for firm matches. Where a row states a size, it is once, few, many or the class of an expanded clone; other rows omit it.

TRBJ2-5 | TRBD1 | - | TRBV20-1 | CSARRGQGAETQYF | TGCAGTGCCCGCAGGGGACAGGGGGCAGAGACCCAGTACTTC
TRBJ2-5 | - | - | TRBV24-1 | CATSDPGYPKETQYF | TGTGCCACCAGTGATCCAGGGTACCCAAAAGAGACCCAGTACTTC
TRBJ2-3 | - | many | TRBV6-1 | CASSEGDETDTQYF | TGTGCCAGCAGTGAAGGGGATGAAACAGATACGCAGTATTTT
TRBJ2-7 | - | - | TRBV28 | CVTGQATFYEQYF | TGTGTCACCGGGCAGGCCACCTTTTACGAGCAGTACTTC
TRBJ1-5 | - | - | TRBV20-1 | CSARDPRNQPQHF | TGCAGTGCTAGAGATCCCCGCAATCAGCCCCAGCATTTT
TRBJ2-5 | TRBD2 | - | TRBV9 | CASSVQGAGGLRETQYF | TGTGCCAGCAGCGTACAAGGAGCGGGGGGGCTTCGAGAGACCCAGTACTTC
TRBJ2-1 | - | few | TRBV20-1 | CSVVRVSSYNEQFF | TGCAGTGTGGTTCGCGTAAGCTCCTACAATGAGCAGTTCTTC
TRBJ2-7 | - | - | TRBV5-6 | CASSLVGDRWEQYF | TGTGCCAGCAGCTTGGTCGGGGATAGGTGGGAGCAGTACTTC
TRBJ2-7 | - | - | TRBV7-2 | CASSSRTAEPYEQYF | TGTGCCAGCAGCTCACGGACAGCTGAACCCTACGAGCAGTACTTC
TRBJ2-6 | - | - | TRBV7-7 | CASSLWAVTSHSGADVLTF | TGTGCTAGCAGCTTATGGGCAGTAACCTCCCACTCTGGGGCCGACGTCCTGACTTTC
TRBJ2-7 | - | - | TRBV4-1 | CASSQVSGTYEQYF | TGCGCCAGCAGCCAAGTGTCAGGGACCTACGAGCAGTACTTC
TRBJ2-5 | - | few | TRBV3-1 | CASSQLEWETQYF | TGTGCCAGCAGCCAACTAGAGTGGGAGACCCAGTACTTC
TRBJ1-2 | TRBD1 | - | TRBV4-1 | CASSPGTGLSYGYTF | TGCGCCAGCAGCCCGGGGACAGGGCTAAGCTATGGCTACACCTTC
TRBJ1-5 | - | once | TRBV12-3/TRBV12-4 | CASSLRGDLNQPQHF | TGTGCCAGCAGTTTGAGGGGGGACCTAAATCAGCCCCAGCATTTT
TRBJ2-1 | TRBD2 | few | TRBV7-2 | CASSPTSYYEQFF | TGTGCCAGCAGCCCGACTAGCTACTATGAGCAGTTCTTC
TRBJ2-2 | - | few | TRBV12-3/TRBV12-4 | CASSFPGGWGLVNTGELFF | TGTGCCAGCAGTTTTCCCGGGGGATGGGGATTGGTGAACACCGGGGAGCTGTTTTTT
TRBJ2-7 | - | - | TRBV20-1 | CSARILASYEQYF | TGCAGTGCTAGAATATTAGCCTCCTACGAGCAGTACTTC
TRBJ2-1 | - | - | TRBV7-2 | CASSRRRGQETQFF | TGTGCCAGCAGCCGCAGGCGGGGACAAGAGACCCAGTTCTTC
TRBJ1-1 | TRBD1 | - | TRBV24-1 | CATSDHRRDSDEAFF | TGTGCCACCAGTGATCACCGCCGGGACAGCGATGAAGCTTTCTTT
TRBJ2-3 | TRBD1 | few | TRBV7-2 | CASRLRGTTDTQYF | TGTGCCAGCAGACTCAGGGGGACCACAGATACGCAGTATTTT
TRBJ2-5 | - | - | TRBV4-2 | CASSQIRVETQYF | TGTGCCAGCAGCCAAATACGGGTAGAGACCCAGTACTTC
TRBJ2-1 | - | - | TRBV20-1 | CSAREGAGEQFF | TGCAGTGCTAGAGAGGGGGCGGGTGAGCAGTTCTTC
TRBJ2-6 | - | many | TRBV5-1 | CASSPAGANVLTF | TGTGCCAGCAGTCCCGCTGGGGCCAACGTCCTGACTTTC
TRBJ1-5 | TRBD1 | - | TRBV6-6 | CASTYGGQGNQPQHF | TGTGCCAGCACCTATGGGGGACAGGGTAATCAGCCCCAGCATTTT
TRBJ1-4 | - | - | TRBV5-5 | CASSLIWGTEKLFF | TGCGCCAGCAGCTTGATCTGGGGCACTGAAAAACTGTTTTTT
TRBJ1-2 | - | - | TRBV4-1 | CASSQVGSKGYTF | TGCGCCAGCAGCCAAGTAGGTTCCAAGGGCTACACCTTC
TRBJ2-3 | TRBD2 | - | TRBV29-1 | CSVWTSGGTDTQYF | TGCAGCGTCTGGACTAGCGGGGGCACAGATACGCAGTATTTT
TRBJ2-5 | TRBD1 | few | TRBV3-1 | CASSPGQGTIQETQYF | TGTGCCAGCAGCCCGGGACAGGGCACAATCCAAGAGACCCAGTACTTC
TRBJ2-3 | TRBD1 | - | TRBV7-9 | CASSFTGTGYTDTQYF | TGTGCCAGCAGCTTTACCGGGACAGGGTACACAGATACGCAGTATTTT
TRBJ1-5 | TRBD1 | - | TRBV12-3/TRBV12-4 | CASKYGTGGNSNQPQHF | TGTGCCAGCAAATACGGGACAGGGGGAAATAGCAATCAGCCCCAGCATTTT
TRBJ2-3 | TRBD2 | - | TRBV27 | CASSSLKAGTDTQYF | TGTGCCAGCAGTTCCCTAAAAGCGGGGACAGATACGCAGTATTTT
TRBJ1-2 | - | - | TRBV29-1 | CSGLSPVGYTF | TGCAGCGGCCTCAGTCCGGTCGGCTACACCTTC
TRBJ2-1 | TRBD2 | few | TRBV7-2 | CASSPGGARQFF | TGTGCCAGCAGCCCCGGGGGGGCAAGGCAGTTCTTC
TRBJ2-1 | - | - | TRBV28 | CACSPARANPNEQFF | TGTGCCTGCAGCCCGGCCAGGGCGAATCCTAATGAGCAGTTCTTC
TRBJ2-7 | TRBD2 | once | TRBV4-3 | CASSQDRAGGAPQGTQYF | TGCGCCAGCAGCCAAGATAGAGCGGGGGGCGCCCCCCAAGGGACTCAGTACTTC
TRBJ2-7 | TRBD1 | - | TRBV7-2 | CASSATGGIYEQYF | TGTGCCAGCAGCGCAACAGGGGGAATCTACGAGCAGTACTTC
TRBJ2-1 | - | - | TRBV20-1 | CSARTRRVRVEQFF | TGCAGTGCTAGAACACGGAGGGTTCGGGTTGAGCAGTTCTTC
TRBJ2-3 | - | - | TRBV20-1 | CSVIITDTQYF | TGCAGTGTTATTATCACAGATACGCAGTATTTT
TRBJ2-5 | - | - | TRBV6-2/TRBV6-3 | CASSYRRGLGSEQYF | TGTGCCAGCAGTTACAGGCGGGGGCTAGGTAGTGAGCAGTACTTC
TRBJ2-1 | TRBD2 | few | TRBV20-1 | CSARSPLRGDYNEQFF | TGCAGTGCTAGATCCCCCCTGCGGGGGGACTACAATGAGCAGTTCTTC
TRBJ1-2 | TRBD1 | - | TRBV2 | CASSGQGISDGYTF | TGTGCCAGCAGTGGACAGGGCATTTCGGATGGCTACACCTTC